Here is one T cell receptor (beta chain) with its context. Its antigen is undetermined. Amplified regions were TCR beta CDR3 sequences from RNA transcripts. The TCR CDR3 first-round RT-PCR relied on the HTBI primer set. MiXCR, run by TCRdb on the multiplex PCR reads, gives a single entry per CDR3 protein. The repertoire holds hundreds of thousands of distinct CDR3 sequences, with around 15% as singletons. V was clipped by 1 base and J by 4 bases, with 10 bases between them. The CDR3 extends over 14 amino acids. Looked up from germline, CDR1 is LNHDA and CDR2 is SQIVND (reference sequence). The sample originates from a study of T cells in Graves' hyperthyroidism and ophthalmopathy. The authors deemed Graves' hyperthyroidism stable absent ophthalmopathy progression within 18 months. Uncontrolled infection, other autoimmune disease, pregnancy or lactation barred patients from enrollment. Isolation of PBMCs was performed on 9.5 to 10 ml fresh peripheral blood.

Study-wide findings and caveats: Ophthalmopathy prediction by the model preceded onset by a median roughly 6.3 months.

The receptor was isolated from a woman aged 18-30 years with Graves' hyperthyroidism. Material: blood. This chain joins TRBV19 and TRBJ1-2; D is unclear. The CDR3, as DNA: TGTGCCAGTAGTATAGGAGGGTCCTCCTATGGCTACACCTTC. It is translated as CASSIGGSSYGYTF.